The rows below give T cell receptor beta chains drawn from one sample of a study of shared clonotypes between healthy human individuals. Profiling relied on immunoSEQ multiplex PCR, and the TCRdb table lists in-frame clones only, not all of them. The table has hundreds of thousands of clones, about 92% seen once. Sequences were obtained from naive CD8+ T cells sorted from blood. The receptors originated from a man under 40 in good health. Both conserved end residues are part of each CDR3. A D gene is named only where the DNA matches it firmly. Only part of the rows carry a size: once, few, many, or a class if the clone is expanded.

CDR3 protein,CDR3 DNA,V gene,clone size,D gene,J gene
CASSFTGGGYNEQFF,TGTGCCAGCAGCTTTACTGGCGGGGGATACAATGAGCAGTTCTTC,TRBV7-2,NA,TRBD2,TRBJ2-1
CASMAAGQGYTF,TGTGCCAGCATGGCGGCAGGGCAGGGCTACACCTTC,TRBV27,few,NA,TRBJ1-2
CASSYSRTGRNQPQHF,TGTGCCAGCAGTTACTCCCGGACAGGCCGCAATCAGCCCCAGCATTTT,TRBV6-5,NA,TRBD1,TRBJ1-5
CASSSKVGLADTQYF,TGTGCCAGCAGCAGTAAAGTCGGGTTAGCAGATACGCAGTATTTT,TRBV5-4,NA,NA,TRBJ2-3
CASSDPGNTEAFF,TGTGCCAGCAGTGATCCAGGAAACACTGAAGCTTTCTTT,TRBV6-1,NA,NA,TRBJ1-1
CASSGAGLETQYF,TGTGCCAGCAGCGGTGCGGGATTAGAGACCCAGTACTTC,TRBV7-2,NA,NA,TRBJ2-5
CASSLGQGAYEQYF,TGCGCCAGCAGCCTCGGACAGGGGGCCTACGAGCAGTACTTC,TRBV5-1,NA,TRBD1,TRBJ2-7
CASSYPEGLGQYF,TGTGCCAGCAGCTATCCGGAGGGGTTAGGGCAGTACTTC,TRBV11-2,NA,NA,TRBJ2-7
CASRPLTGENEKLFF,TGCGCCAGCAGACCGCTGACAGGAGAAAATGAAAAACTGTTTTTT,TRBV5-1,once,NA,TRBJ1-4
CASSLGSQVVETQYF,TGTGCCAGCAGCTTAGGGTCACAGGTGGTGGAGACCCAGTACTTC,TRBV11-2,NA,NA,TRBJ2-5
CASSLENEGPVGEKLFF,TGTGCCAGCAGCTTGGAAAACGAAGGGCCGGTGGGTGAAAAACTGTTTTTT,TRBV5-6,NA,NA,TRBJ1-4
CSVDNYRPTDTQYF,TGCAGCGTTGATAACTACCGACCCACAGATACGCAGTATTTT,TRBV29-1,NA,NA,TRBJ2-3
CASNEDGGTDTQYF,TGTGCCAGCAATGAGGACGGAGGCACAGATACGCAGTATTTT,TRBV2,NA,NA,TRBJ2-3
CSVEVREGQGYSFEQFF,TGCAGCGTTGAAGTCAGAGAGGGACAGGGGTATTCTTTTGAGCAGTTCTTC,TRBV29-1,NA,TRBD1,TRBJ2-1
CASSLKVAGVETQYF,TGTGCCAGCAGCTTGAAGGTAGCGGGAGTGGAGACCCAGTACTTC,TRBV5-4,NA,TRBD2,TRBJ2-5
CASRTVWDTYEQYF,TGTGCCAGCAGAACAGTCTGGGATACCTACGAGCAGTACTTC,TRBV28,NA,NA,TRBJ2-7
CASSLDRLYGYTF,TGTGCCAGCAGTTTAGACAGACTCTATGGCTACACCTTC,TRBV28,NA,NA,TRBJ1-2
CATSRDYTGRTDTQYF,TGTGCCACCAGCAGAGATTATACAGGCCGCACAGATACGCAGTATTTT,TRBV15,NA,NA,TRBJ2-3
CASVGTDTQYF,TGTGCCAGCGTTGGAACAGATACGCAGTATTTT,TRBV7-9,NA,NA,TRBJ2-3
CASSLGSGYSPLHF,TGTGCCAGCAGCCTAGGGTCAGGATATTCACCCCTCCACTTT,TRBV5-8,NA,NA,TRBJ1-6
CASIAGPNEKLFF,TGTGCCAGCATCGCAGGGCCTAATGAAAAACTGTTTTTT,TRBV6-6,few,NA,TRBJ1-4
CASSKALYARNYEQYF,TGTGCCAGCAGCAAAGCCCTGTACGCGAGGAACTACGAGCAGTACTTC,TRBV21-1,NA,NA,TRBJ2-7
CASSGRGLEF,TGTGCCAGCAGCGGCCGGGGGTTGGAGTTC,TRBV9,NA,NA,TRBJ2-7
CASSKYRDRGKIGYEQYF,TGTGCCAGCAGTAAGTACCGGGACAGGGGAAAAATCGGCTACGAGCAGTACTTC,TRBV27,NA,TRBD1,TRBJ2-7
CASSVGLGGSDTQYF,TGTGCCAGCAGCGTAGGGCTCGGAGGGTCAGATACGCAGTATTTT,TRBV9,NA,NA,TRBJ2-3
CASSKTGAHTEAFF,TGTGCCAGCAGTAAAACAGGAGCGCACACTGAAGCTTTCTTT,TRBV27,NA,NA,TRBJ1-1
CASTAGGNYNEQFF,TGTGCCAGTACGGCGGGAGGGAATTACAATGAGCAGTTCTTC,TRBV19,NA,TRBD2,TRBJ2-1
CASSYGGQYNEQFF,TGTGCCAGCAGTTACGGGGGACAGTACAATGAGCAGTTCTTC,TRBV6-5,NA,TRBD1,TRBJ2-1
CASSQVGGILVQPQHF,TGCGCCAGCAGCCAAGTTGGGGGGATCTTGGTGCAGCCCCAGCATTTT,TRBV4-1,NA,NA,TRBJ1-5
CASSYTGGEETQYF,TGTGCCAGCAGTTACACGGGGGGGGAAGAGACCCAGTACTTC,TRBV6-6,once,TRBD2,TRBJ2-5
CASSLPERGLNEQFF,TGTGCCAGCAGTTTACCCGAGAGGGGTTTGAATGAGCAGTTCTTC,TRBV28,NA,NA,TRBJ2-1
CASSLRGEVNTIYF,TGCGCCAGCAGCTTGCGAGGGGAGGTAAACACCATATATTTT,TRBV5-1,NA,NA,TRBJ1-3
CASSLGWAPNTEAFF,TGTGCCAGCAGTTTGGGGTGGGCACCAAACACTGAAGCTTTCTTT,TRBV28,NA,NA,TRBJ1-1
CASSSRGGTANTGELFF,TGTGCCAGCAGCTCCAGAGGTGGGACGGCGAACACCGGGGAGCTGTTTTTT,TRBV7-9,NA,NA,TRBJ2-2
CASTPYSGVGYEQYF,TGTGCCAGCACCCCCTACAGTGGGGTAGGCTACGAGCAGTACTTC,TRBV28,NA,NA,TRBJ2-7
CASSPRSSGRADTQYF,TGCGCCAGCAGCCCGCGCTCTAGCGGGAGGGCTGATACGCAGTATTTT,TRBV4-1,NA,TRBD2,TRBJ2-3